The 18 T cell receptor beta chains below were found in one sample sequenced in a study of blood T cell repertoires in COVID-19. Measured with immunoSEQ multiplex PCR; TCRdb has only the in-frame clones, and not every one. The table has over 150,000 clones, around 77% seen once. Source material: peripheral blood. Source of these receptors: a man in his 70s with acute or convalescent COVID-19.

This rearrangement joins TRBV6-6 to TRBJ2-5; possibly TRBD2 for D (5 bases). The CDR3 consists of 14 residues. Per the germline V gene, CDR1 is MNHNY and CDR2 is SVGAGI (reference sequence). With 0 bases removed from V and 4 bases from J, the gap between germline ends came to 9 bases. The DNA of the CDR3 is TGTGCCAGCAGTTACTCCGCAGGAGGAGAGACCCAGTACTTC. Residues: CASSYSAGGETQYF.

The chain couples TRBV3-1 (or the pseudogene TRBV3-2) to TRBJ1-1, with 7 bases aligning to TRBD1. V was clipped by 3 bases and J by 7 bases; unmatched bases: 2. Germline loops: CDR1 LGHDT, CDR2 YNNKEL (reference sequence). The CDR3 consists of 12 residues. CDR3 in DNA: TGTGCCAGCAGCCAGGCAGGGGGTGAAGCTTTCTTT. It codes for CASSQAGGEAFF.

This sequence joins TRBV30 and TRBJ1-2, with TRBD1 matching 8 bases. V lost 8 bases and J lost 0; bases outside the gene matches: 11. The CDR3 is 15 amino acids. CDR1 is GTSNPN, CDR2 SVGIG, per germline (reference sequence). In nucleotides, the CDR3 is TGTGCCAGGACCAGGGACAGGCCAACTAACTATGGCTACACCTTC. Protein sequence: CARTRDRPTNYGYTF.

This sequence joins TRBV7-8 and TRBJ2-1; 9 nucleotides align to TRBD1. The V gene end was trimmed by 5 bases and the J gene end by 3 bases; junction bases not matched to a gene: 11. This CDR3 comprises 17 residues. The germline V gene has CDR1 SGHVS and CDR2 FQNEAQ. The CDR3 here is CASSRTTGTGSYNEQFF. Written as DNA, the CDR3 is TGTGCCAGCAGCCGTACAACCGGGACAGGGAGCTACAATGAGCAGTTCTTC.

About this clone itself: Germline and junction disagree at one end, which may indicate a read error. This rearrangement joins TRBV6-1 to TRBJ1-2; D is uncertain. In germline, CDR1 is MNHNS, CDR2 SASEGT. This CDR3 region has 13 residues. The CDR3 nucleotides are TGTGCCAGCAGAGAAGCGGTAGCCTATGGCTACACCTTC. Translation gives CASREAVAYGYTF.

In this sample, this clone turned up once. This chain uses TRBV5-1 with TRBJ1-1; D gene ambiguous. Germline V gene lookup returns CDR1 SGHRS and CDR2 YFSETQ. V lost 4 bases to trimming and J lost 1 base, with 14 bases between them. CDR3 size: 15 residues. The CDR3 region is CASSPHGVPNTEAFF. CDR3 DNA: TGCGCCAGCAGCCCCCACGGGGTCCCGAACACTGAAGCTTTCTTT. The variable domain in full, with the rest retrieved from reference TRBV5-1 and TRBJ1-1, is KAGVTQTPRYLIKTRGQQVTLSCSPISGHRSVSWYQQTPGQGLQFLFEYFSETQRNKGNFPGRFSGRQFSNSRSEMNVSTLELGDSALYLCASSPHGVPNTEAFFGQGTRLTVV.

The gene calls are TRBV28 and TRBJ2-7; D is perhaps TRBD1 (6 bases). This CDR3 spans 15 amino acids. Germline values: CDR1 MDHEN, CDR2 SYDVKM. V lost 7 bases and J lost 4, with 20 bases in between. In DNA form, the CDR3 reads TGTGCCAGCACAGGGGCTGGACTCGGTTATTACGAGCAGTACTTC. This codes for CASTGAGLGYYEQYF.

The rearrangement uses TRBV24-1 and TRBJ2-1; 11 bases match TRBD2. This CDR3 has 13 amino acids. Germline CDR1 KGHDR, CDR2 SFDVKD. Unmatched junction bases numbered 6, after V lost 10 bases and J lost 8 bases. CDR3 protein: CATLAGGSDEQFF. CDR3 sequence (DNA): TGTGCCACTTTAGCGGGAGGGAGCGATGAGCAGTTCTTC.

This clone appeared once. This chain joins TRBV11-3 and TRBJ2-3; D gene uncertain. The germline V gene has CDR1 SGHNT and CDR2 YENEEA. This CDR3 contains 14 residues. V shed 0 bases and J shed 4 bases, with 8 bases lying between them. CDR3 coding DNA: TGTGCCAGCAGCTTAGAAGGCCGGGCAGATACGCAGTATTTT. This gives the protein CASSLEGRADTQYF.

This clone has a handful of counts. The gene calls are TRBV6-2 or TRBV6-3 and TRBJ2-2, with 8 nucleotides matching TRBD2. Germline loops: CDR1 MNHEY, CDR2 SVGEGT. With V trimmed by 4 bases and J by 8 bases, 9 bases remained unmatched. The CDR3 extends over 15 amino acids. The CDR3 sequence: CASSFVSGITGELFF. DNA for the CDR3: TGTGCCAGCAGTTTTGTTAGCGGGATTACGGGGGAGCTGTTTTTT.

The CDR3 reads CASSTGILSYNEQFF. The CDR3 region has the DNA TGTGCCAGCTCAACCGGGATTCTCTCCTACAATGAGCAGTTCTTC. The genes are TRBV18 and TRBJ2-1; tentative D call: TRBD2 (5 bases). This CDR3 is 15 amino acids long. The germline V gene encodes CDR1 KGHSH and CDR2 LQKENI. The V gene lost 5 bases and the J gene lost 0 bases, with 11 bases spanning the gap.

CDR3 sequence (DNA): TGTGCCAGCAGCGCTTCCCGACAGGGTCTGGACTATGGCTACACCTTC. Translation gives CASSASRQGLDYGYTF. The rearrangement joins TRBV9 to TRBJ1-2; 7 bases are a match to TRBD1. CDR1 and CDR2 from the germline V gene are SGDLS and YYNGEE. Germline trimming cut 3 bases from V and 3 bases from J; bases unmatched to any gene: 11. This CDR3 has 16 amino acids.

CDR3 nucleotides: TGTGCCAGCAGACCCGGACAGGTTGATGGCTACACCTTC. Translation gives CASRPGQVDGYTF. The rearrangement links TRBV12-3 or TRBV12-4 to TRBJ1-2; 7 nucleotides align to TRBD1. The CDR3 is made up of 13 amino acids. V lost 6 bases, J lost 6 bases, and 7 bases stayed unmatched.

This sequence joins TRBV3-1 (or the pseudogene TRBV3-2) and TRBJ2-1; 10 nucleotides line up with TRBD2. This CDR3 region has 15 residues. The V segment lost 4 bases and the J segment 4 bases; nucleotides outside the gene matches: 4. Germline CDR1 reads LGHDT; CDR2 reads YNNKEL (reference sequence). CDR3: CASSPLLAGYNEQFF. In DNA, the CDR3 is TGTGCCAGCAGCCCTTTACTAGCGGGATACAATGAGCAGTTCTTC.

This chain uses TRBV5-6 with TRBJ1-6; D gene ambiguous. The CDR3 length is 15 residues. With 0 bases removed from V and 7 bases from J, the gap between germline ends came to 11 bases. CDR1 SGHDT and CDR2 YYEEEE come from the germline V gene. The DNA of the CDR3 is TGTGCCAGCAGCTTGGGTACAGACCGCAATTCACCCCTCCACTTT. This encodes CASSLGTDRNSPLHF.

The rearrangement links TRBV28 to TRBJ2-3; D is unclear. The germline gives CDR1 MDHEN, CDR2 SYDVKM. V was cut by 8 bases and J by 2 bases, with 11 bases left in between. The CDR3 has 13 residues. CDR3 sequence reads: CASEVQPTDTQYF. Written as DNA, the CDR3 is TGTGCCAGCGAGGTGCAGCCCACAGATACGCAGTATTTT. Using reference TRBV28 and TRBJ2-3 for the parts outside the CDR3, the full variable domain is DVKVTQSSRYLVKRTGEKVFLECVQDMDHENMFWYRQDPGLGLRLIYFSYDVKMKEKGDIPEGYSVSREKKERFSLILESASTNQTSMYLCASEVQPTDTQYFGPGTRLTVL.

Here the CDR3 DNA reads TGTGCCAGCAGTTCCCCAGCGTATGGCTACACCTTC. This sequence encodes CASSSPAYGYTF. V gene TRBV27 combines with J gene TRBJ1-2; no reliable D call. Deletions cut 4 bases from V and 5 bases from J, with 8 bases between. Germline lookup yields CDR1 MNHEY and CDR2 SMNVEV (reference sequence). The CDR3 has 12 residues.

The chain has TRBV6-5 and TRBJ2-7; TRBD2 is a possible D gene (6 bases). There are 14 residues in the CDR3. The ends were cut back, 6 bases at V and 3 bases at J, with 15 bases in the middle. Germline CDR1 reads MNHEY; CDR2 reads SVGAGI. CDR3 protein: CASSRRGNNYEQYF. Here the CDR3 DNA reads TGTGCCAGCAGCCGACGGGGGAACAACTACGAGCAGTACTTC.